This T cell receptor (beta chain) appears in the sequencing data of a study of blood T cell repertoires in COVID-19 (dated by TCRdb to 2019 to 2021). Context from the whole study: Samples covering the acute and convalescent phases of COVID-19 were provided by collaborators in the United States, Italy and Spain. The material from the prospective study consisted of cDNA or gDNA derived from T cells, B-cell-depleted T cells, or PBMCs. Subjects who had been exposed to COVID-19, were actively infected with it, or had recovered from it provided the deeply sampled blood TCRbeta repertoires that made up the dataset. The repertoires were made available in a free public database intended to serve as a resource for research on the immune response to SARS-CoV-2. The samples were drawn from the first 160 participants of the ongoing ImmuneRACE study and from 950 to 1,500 subjects provided by 6 global collaborators. A de-identified subject ID, COVID-19 status, age in years and sex were almost always included in the sample metadata. Where HLA class I and class II types were available, the types were taken from metadata supplied by the sample provider, not from assay-based typing. Findings and caveats that apply to the study as a whole: The quantity of clinical and demographic metadata differed by source and by participant and was supplied without curation.

Each collaborating institution followed its own protocols to collect whole blood in K2EDTA tubes. For TCRbeta analysis, collaborator samples were shipped as frozen whole blood, as isolated PBMCs, or as DNA extracted from either sample type. This clone has ten or more counts. Its binding antigen is unknown. Per-nucleotide qualities are absent, and no much larger clonotype sits a single base away. TCRbeta CDR3 regions were amplified from genomic DNA by means of the immunoSEQ Assay, a bias-controlled multiplex PCR. The source study handled its data this way. Nucleated cell counts per sample were estimated from amplification of reference gene primers within the assay. Sequence reads were collapsed and filtered to measure the absolute abundance of every unique TCRbeta CDR3 rearrangement. For each sample, productive Simpson clonality was calculated as the square root of Simpson's diversity index over productive rearrangements. TCRdb mirrors the immuneACCESS table, restricted to in-frame sequences. Some clones are absent from its copies; in checked studies, under half trace to an unresolved V gene, and the reason for the others is unknown. V and J calls and clone size are given by that table; D and trimming were obtained from the DNA. For this sample the table gives 85,000 to 90,000 clones, of which 80% to 85% were detected only once. Clones ranked in the top ten supply around a sixth of the sample.

The germline V and J ends show losses of 3 bases and 1 base respectively, and no gene match explains 3 bases of the junction. The CDR3 spans 14 residues, from the cysteine through the phenylalanine. Only the CDR3 region is kept as DNA, spanning 42 bases read in frame from base 1. The germline V gene specifies SGDLS as CDR1 and YYNGEE as CDR2. Sequencing used peripheral blood. This clonotype was sampled from an elderly woman with active or convalescent COVID-19. This chain is built from TRBV9 and TRBJ1-1, with 7 central nucleotides matching TRBD1. The DNA sequence reads TGTGCCAGCAGCGGAGAGGGGGCGAACACTGAAGCTTTCTTT. This encodes CASSGEGANTEAFF.